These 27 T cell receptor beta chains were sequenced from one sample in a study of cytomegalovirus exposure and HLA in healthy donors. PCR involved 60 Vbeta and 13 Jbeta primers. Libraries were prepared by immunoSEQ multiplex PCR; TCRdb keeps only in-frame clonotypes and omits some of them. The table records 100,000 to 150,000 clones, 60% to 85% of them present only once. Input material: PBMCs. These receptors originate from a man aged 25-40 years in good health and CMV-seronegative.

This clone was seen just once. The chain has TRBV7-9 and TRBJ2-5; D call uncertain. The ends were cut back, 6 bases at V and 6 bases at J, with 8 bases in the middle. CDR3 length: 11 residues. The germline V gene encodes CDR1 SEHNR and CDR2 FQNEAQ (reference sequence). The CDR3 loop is CASSRSKTQYF. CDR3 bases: TGTGCCAGCAGTCGGTCCAAGACCCAGTACTTC.

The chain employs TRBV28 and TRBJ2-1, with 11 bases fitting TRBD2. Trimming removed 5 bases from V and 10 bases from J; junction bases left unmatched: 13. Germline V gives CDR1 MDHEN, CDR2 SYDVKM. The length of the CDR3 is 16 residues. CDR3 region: CASSAFSGRATGEQFF. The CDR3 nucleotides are TGTGCCAGCAGTGCATTTAGCGGGAGGGCCACGGGGGAGCAGTTCTTC.

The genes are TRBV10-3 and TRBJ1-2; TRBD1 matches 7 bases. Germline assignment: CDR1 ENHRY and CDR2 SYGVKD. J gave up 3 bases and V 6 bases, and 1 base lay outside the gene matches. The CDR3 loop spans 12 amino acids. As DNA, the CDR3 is TGTGCCATCAGCGGGACAGACTATGGCTACACCTTC. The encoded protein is CAISGTDYGYTF.

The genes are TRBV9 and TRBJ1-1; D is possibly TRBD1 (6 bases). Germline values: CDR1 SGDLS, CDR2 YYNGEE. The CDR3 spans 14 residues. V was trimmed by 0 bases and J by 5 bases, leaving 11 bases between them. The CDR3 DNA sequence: TGTGCCAGCAGCGTAGACAGGGATAGGACTGAAGCTTTCTTT. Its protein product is CASSVDRDRTEAFF.

DNA for the CDR3: TGTGCCAGCAGTGATCCCTACAGGGGTAAGAATGGCTACACCTTC. Residues: CASSDPYRGKNGYTF. V is TRBV25-1 and J is TRBJ1-2, with 7 nucleotides matching TRBD1. Trimming removed 3 bases from V and 6 bases from J; junction bases left unmatched: 10. The CDR3 runs to 15 residues. From germline, CDR1 is MGHDK and CDR2 SYGVNS.

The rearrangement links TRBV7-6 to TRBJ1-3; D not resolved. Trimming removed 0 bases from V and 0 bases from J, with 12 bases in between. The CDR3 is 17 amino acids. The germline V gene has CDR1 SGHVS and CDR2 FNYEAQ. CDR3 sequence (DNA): TGTGCCAGCAGCTTAGCGCAGAGGGAAACCTCTGGAAACACCATATATTTT. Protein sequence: CASSLAQRETSGNTIYF.

The CDR3 bases are TGTGCCAGCAGCTTAAATCCAGGGGCGGTGGAAGCTTTCTTT. As protein: CASSLNPGAVEAFF. The V and J genes are TRBV7-3 and TRBJ1-1, with a weak D call TRBD1 (6 bases). The CDR3 extends over 14 amino acids. Germline CDR1 and CDR2: SGHTA and FQGTGA. V was shortened by 1 base and J by 8 bases, with 14 bases between the two germline ends. Full variable domain (rest looked up from reference TRBV7-3 and TRBJ1-1): GAGVSQTPSNKVTEKGKYVELRCDPISGHTALYWYRQSLGQGPEFLIYFQGTGAADDSGLPNDRFFAVRPEGSVSTLKIQRTERGDSAVYLCASSLNPGAVEAFFGQGTRLTVV.

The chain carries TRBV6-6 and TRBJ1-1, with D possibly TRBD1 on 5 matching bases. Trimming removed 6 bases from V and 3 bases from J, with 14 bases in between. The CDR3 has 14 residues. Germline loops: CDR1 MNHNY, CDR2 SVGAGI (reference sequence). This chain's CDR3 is CASSLTGEDTEAFF. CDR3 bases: TGTGCCAGCAGCCTCACGGGGGAGGACACTGAAGCTTTCTTT.

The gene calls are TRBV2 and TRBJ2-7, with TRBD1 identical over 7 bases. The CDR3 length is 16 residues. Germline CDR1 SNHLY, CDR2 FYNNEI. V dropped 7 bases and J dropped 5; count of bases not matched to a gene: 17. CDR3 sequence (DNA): TGTGCCAGCATGCGACAGGGCGGGTGGGTAGGAGACGAGCAGTACTTC. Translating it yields CASMRQGGWVGDEQYF.

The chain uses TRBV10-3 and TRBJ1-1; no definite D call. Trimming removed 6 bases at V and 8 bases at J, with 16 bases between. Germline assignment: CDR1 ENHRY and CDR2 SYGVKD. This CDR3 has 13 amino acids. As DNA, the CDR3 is TGTGCCATCAGCATCACCGGGGTTGGAGAAGCTTTCTTT. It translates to CAISITGVGEAFF.

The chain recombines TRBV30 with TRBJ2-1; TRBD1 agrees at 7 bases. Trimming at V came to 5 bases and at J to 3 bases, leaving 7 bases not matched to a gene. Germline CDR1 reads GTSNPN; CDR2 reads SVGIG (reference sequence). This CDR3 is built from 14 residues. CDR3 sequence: CAWDRDEFYNEQFF. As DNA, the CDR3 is TGTGCCTGGGACAGGGACGAGTTCTACAATGAGCAGTTCTTC.

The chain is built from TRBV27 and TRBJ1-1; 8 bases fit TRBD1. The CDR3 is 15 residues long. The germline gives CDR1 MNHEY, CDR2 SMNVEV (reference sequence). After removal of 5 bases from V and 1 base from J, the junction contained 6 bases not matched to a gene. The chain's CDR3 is CASSLGQGPNTEAFF. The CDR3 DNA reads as TGTGCCAGCAGTCTCGGACAGGGCCCGAACACTGAAGCTTTCTTT.

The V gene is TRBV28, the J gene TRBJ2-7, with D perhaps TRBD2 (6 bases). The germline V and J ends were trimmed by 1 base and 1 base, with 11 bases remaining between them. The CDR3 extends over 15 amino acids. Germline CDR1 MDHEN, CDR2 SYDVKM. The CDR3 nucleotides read TGTGCCAGCAGTTTATTAACCGGGACTTCCTACGAGCAGTACTTC. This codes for CASSLLTGTSYEQYF.

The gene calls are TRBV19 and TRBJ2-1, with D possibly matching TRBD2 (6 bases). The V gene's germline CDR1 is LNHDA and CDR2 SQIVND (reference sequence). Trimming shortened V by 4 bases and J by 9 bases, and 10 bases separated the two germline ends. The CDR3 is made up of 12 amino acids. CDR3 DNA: TGTGCCAGTAGTAAAAGGGACTTTGAGCAGTTCTTC. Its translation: CASSKRDFEQFF.

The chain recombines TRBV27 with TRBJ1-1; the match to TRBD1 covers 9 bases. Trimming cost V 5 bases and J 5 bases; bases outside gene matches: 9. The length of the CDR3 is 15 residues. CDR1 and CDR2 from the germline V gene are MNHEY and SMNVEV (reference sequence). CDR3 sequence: CASSTMNRGRTEAFF. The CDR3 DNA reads TGTGCCAGCAGTACTATGAACAGGGGGCGGACTGAAGCTTTCTTT.

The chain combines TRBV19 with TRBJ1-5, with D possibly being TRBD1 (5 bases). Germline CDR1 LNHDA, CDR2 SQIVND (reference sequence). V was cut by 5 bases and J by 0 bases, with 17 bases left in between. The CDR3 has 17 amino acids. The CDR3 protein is CASSPRYDRYSNQPQHF. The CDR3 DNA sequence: TGTGCCAGTAGTCCCCGCTACGACAGATATAGCAATCAGCCCCAGCATTTT.

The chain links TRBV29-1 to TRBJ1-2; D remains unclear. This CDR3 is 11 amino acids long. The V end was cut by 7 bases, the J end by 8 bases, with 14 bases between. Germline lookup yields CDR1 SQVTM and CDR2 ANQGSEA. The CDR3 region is CSGIVERGYTF. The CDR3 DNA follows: TGCAGCGGAATTGTCGAGAGAGGCTACACCTTC.

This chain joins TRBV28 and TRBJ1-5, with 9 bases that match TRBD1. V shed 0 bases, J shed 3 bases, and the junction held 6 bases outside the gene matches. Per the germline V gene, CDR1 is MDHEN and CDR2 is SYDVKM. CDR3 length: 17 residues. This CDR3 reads CASSLWGTGSDNQPQHF. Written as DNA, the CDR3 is TGTGCCAGCAGTTTATGGGGGACAGGGAGCGACAATCAGCCCCAGCATTTT.

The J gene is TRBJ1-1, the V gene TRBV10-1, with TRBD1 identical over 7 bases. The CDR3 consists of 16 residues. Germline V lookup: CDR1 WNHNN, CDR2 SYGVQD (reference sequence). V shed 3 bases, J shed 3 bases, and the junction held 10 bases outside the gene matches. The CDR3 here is CASSEGTVPRDTEAFF. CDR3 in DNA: TGCGCCAGCAGTGAAGGGACAGTCCCAAGGGACACTGAAGCTTTCTTT.

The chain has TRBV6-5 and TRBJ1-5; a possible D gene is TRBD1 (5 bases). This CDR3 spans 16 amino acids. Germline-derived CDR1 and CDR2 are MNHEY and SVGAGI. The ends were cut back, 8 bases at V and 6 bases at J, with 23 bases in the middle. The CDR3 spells CASRSAMGPAVQPQHF. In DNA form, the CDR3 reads TGTGCCAGCCGTTCGGCGATGGGGCCAGCCGTTCAGCCCCAGCATTTT.

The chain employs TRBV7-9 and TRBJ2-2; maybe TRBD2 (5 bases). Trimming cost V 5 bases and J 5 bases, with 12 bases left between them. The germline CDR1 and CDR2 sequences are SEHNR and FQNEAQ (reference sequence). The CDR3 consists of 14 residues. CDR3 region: CASSPSGETGELFF. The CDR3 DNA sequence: TGTGCCAGCAGCCCCTCCGGGGAGACCGGGGAGCTGTTTTTT.

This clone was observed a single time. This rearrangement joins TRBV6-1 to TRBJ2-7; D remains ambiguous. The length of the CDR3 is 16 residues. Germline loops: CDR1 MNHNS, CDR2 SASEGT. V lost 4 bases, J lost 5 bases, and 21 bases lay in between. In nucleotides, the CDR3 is TGTGCCAGCAGTGGGGTTGTGGGCCTTTTCGCCCACGAGCAGTACTTC. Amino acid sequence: CASSGVVGLFAHEQYF.

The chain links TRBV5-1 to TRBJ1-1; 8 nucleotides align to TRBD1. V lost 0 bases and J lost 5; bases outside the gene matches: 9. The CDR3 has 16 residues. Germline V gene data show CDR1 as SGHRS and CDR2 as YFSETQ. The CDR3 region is CASSLAAGGARTEAFF. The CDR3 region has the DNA TGCGCCAGCAGCTTGGCAGCAGGGGGCGCGCGGACTGAAGCTTTCTTT.

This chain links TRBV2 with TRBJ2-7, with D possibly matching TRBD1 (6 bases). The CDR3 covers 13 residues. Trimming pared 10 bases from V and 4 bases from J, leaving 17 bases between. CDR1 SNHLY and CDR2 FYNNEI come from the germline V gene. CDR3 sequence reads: CAIRSDSNYEQYF. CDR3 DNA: TGTGCCATCCGCTCGGACAGTAATTACGAGCAGTACTTC.

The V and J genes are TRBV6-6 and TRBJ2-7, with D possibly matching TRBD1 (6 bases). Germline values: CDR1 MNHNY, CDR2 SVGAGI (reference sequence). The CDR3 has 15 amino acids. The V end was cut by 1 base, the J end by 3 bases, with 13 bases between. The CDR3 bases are TGTGCCAGCAGTTACTGGGGGCCTGAATACTACGAGCAGTACTTC. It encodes CASSYWGPEYYEQYF.

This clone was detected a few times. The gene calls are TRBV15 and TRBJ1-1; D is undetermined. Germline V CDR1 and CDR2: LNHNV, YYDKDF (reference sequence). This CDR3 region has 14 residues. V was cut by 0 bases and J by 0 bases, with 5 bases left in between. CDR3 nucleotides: TGTGCCACCAGCAGAGATTTAATGAACACTGAAGCTTTCTTT. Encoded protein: CATSRDLMNTEAFF.

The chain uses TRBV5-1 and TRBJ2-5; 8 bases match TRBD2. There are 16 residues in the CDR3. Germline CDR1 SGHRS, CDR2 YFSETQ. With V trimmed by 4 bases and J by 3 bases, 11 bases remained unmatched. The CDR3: CASSPQAGAVKETQYF. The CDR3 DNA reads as TGCGCCAGCAGCCCTCAAGCGGGGGCCGTAAAAGAGACCCAGTACTTC. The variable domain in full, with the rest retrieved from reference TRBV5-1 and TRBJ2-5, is KAGVTQTPRYLIKTRGQQVTLSCSPISGHRSVSWYQQTPGQGLQFLFEYFSETQRNKGNFPGRFSGRQFSNSRSEMNVSTLELGDSALYLCASSPQAGAVKETQYFGPGTRLLVL.